These 16 T cell receptor beta chains originate from one sample sequenced in a study of T cell repertoires in cytomegalovirus infection. TCRdb fed the reads into MiXCR, producing one record per CDR3 protein. The sample lists 300,000 to 450,000 distinct CDR3 sequences, around 18% seen once, with about 10% in the top ten. The sample taken for sequencing was PBMCs. These receptors all come from a human donor in good health (CMV status not recorded). Some clones in this sample may be carry-over from other donors' samples.

The J gene is TRBJ2-7, the V gene TRBV30; D might be TRBD2 (6 bases). The CDR3 extends over 12 amino acids. Deletions cut 2 bases from V and 9 bases from J, with 14 bases between. Germline CDR1 is GTSNPN and CDR2 is SVGIG (reference sequence). The CDR3 sequence is CAWSRGPRGQYF. DNA for the CDR3: TGTGCCTGGAGTAGGGGACCGCGGGGGCAGTACTTC.

The rearrangement joins TRBV2 to TRBJ1-2; possibly TRBD1 for D (5 bases). Trimming took 6 bases from V and 4 from J, leaving 12 bases between them. The CDR3 totals 13 residues. Germline loops: CDR1 SNHLY, CDR2 FYNNEI. The CDR3 reads CASRTQVVYGYTF. The CDR3 nucleotides read TGTGCCAGCAGGACACAGGTTGTCTATGGCTACACCTTC.

The gene calls are TRBV9 and TRBJ2-3, with D hard to call. The V end lost 3 bases, the J end lost 6 bases, and 11 bases lay between the germline ends. Per the germline V gene, CDR1 is SGDLS and CDR2 is YYNGEE. CDR3 size: 13 residues. The CDR3 bases are TGTGCCAGCAGCGCCACTCCCGTGGATACGCAGTATTTT. It codes for CASSATPVDTQYF.

This clonotype was seen repeatedly, ten times or more. This chain joins TRBV7-6 and TRBJ1-5; D ambiguous. V was trimmed by 5 bases and J by 4 bases, leaving 12 bases between them. In germline, CDR1 is SGHVS, CDR2 FNYEAQ. The CDR3 is 14 amino acids. In DNA form, the CDR3 reads TGTGCCAGCAGCCCGGACGGCACAAATCAGCCCCAGCATTTT. Translated, it gives CASSPDGTNQPQHF. The full variable domain, with the rest looked up from reference TRBV7-6 and TRBJ1-5, is GAGVSQSPRYKVTKRGQDVALRCDPISGHVSLYWYRQALGQGPEFLTYFNYEAQQDKSGLPNDRFSAERPEGSISTLTIQRTEQRDSAMYRCASSPDGTNQPQHFGDGTRLSIL.

This clonotype has at least ten counts. V is TRBV7-2 and J is TRBJ1-5; possibly TRBD1 for D (6 bases). CDR1 and CDR2 (germline): SGHTA, FQGNSA. The CDR3 contains 15 residues. Deletions cut 0 bases from V and 11 bases from J, with 17 bases between. The CDR3 DNA follows: TGTGCCAGCAGCTTAGCGGGGACACTGACTTCGGCCCAGCATTTT. Amino acids: CASSLAGTLTSAQHF. Together with reference TRBV7-2 and TRBJ1-5, the CDR3 gives the full variable domain: GAGVSQSPSNKVTEKGKDVELRCDPISGHTALYWYRQSLGQGLEFLIYFQGNSAPDKSGLPSDRFSAERTGGSVSTLTIQRTQQEDSAVYLCASSLAGTLTSAQHFGDGTRLSIL.

This clonotype was detected ten times or more. The chain recombines TRBV7-2 with TRBJ2-3; TRBD1 aligns across 8 bases. The germline V gene has CDR1 SGHTA and CDR2 FQGNSA. V shed 5 bases and J 5 bases; nucleotides not matched to a gene: 9. CDR3 size: 15 residues. The CDR3 loop reads CASSQGAGWQDTQYF. The DNA of the CDR3 is TGTGCCAGCAGCCAGGGGGCTGGTTGGCAAGATACGCAGTATTTT.

The V call is TRBV20-1, the J call TRBJ1-6, with D unclear. Germline V CDR1 and CDR2: DFQATT, SNEGSKA (reference sequence). This CDR3 has 14 amino acids. Trimming pared 4 bases from V and 7 bases from J, leaving 14 bases between. DNA of the CDR3: TGCAGTGCTACGATCGGGCTCCCAAATTCACCCCTCCACTTT. Amino acids: CSATIGLPNSPLHF.

This clonotype was observed many times. This sequence joins TRBV6-2 or TRBV6-3 and TRBJ2-1; possible D gene TRBD2, 6 bases. CDR1 is MNHEY and CDR2 is SVGEGT in the germline V gene. The CDR3 extends over 15 amino acids. V dropped 4 bases and J dropped 0 bases, with 10 bases sitting between them. The chain's CDR3 is CASSFLASSYNEQFF. The CDR3 DNA follows: TGTGCCAGCAGTTTCCTAGCGTCCTCCTACAATGAGCAGTTCTTC.

In its sample, this clonotype was seen many times. The V gene is TRBV7-6, the J gene TRBJ2-5, with 9 bases identical to TRBD2. The CDR3 consists of 15 residues. J gave up 3 bases and V 5 bases, and 7 bases lay outside the gene matches. Per germline, CDR1 SGHVS and CDR2 FNYEAQ. The CDR3 spells CASSEDASGEETQYF. CDR3 DNA: TGTGCCAGCAGCGAGGACGCTAGCGGGGAAGAGACCCAGTACTTC.

This clonotype was found once. J is TRBJ1-1 and V is TRBV30; D remains ambiguous. This CDR3 has 12 amino acids. The V gene's germline CDR1 is GTSNPN and CDR2 SVGIG (reference sequence). Trimming stripped 1 base from V and 0 bases from J, with 3 bases between. The CDR3 sequence: CAWSGVNTEAFF. CDR3 in DNA: TGTGCCTGGAGTGGGGTGAACACTGAAGCTTTCTTT.

This clonotype was seen more than once but under ten times. This sequence joins TRBV27 and TRBJ2-5; TRBD2 matches 7 bases. V lost 4 bases, J lost 5 bases, and 13 bases stayed unmatched. Germline V CDR1 and CDR2: MNHEY, SMNVEV (reference sequence). The CDR3 loop spans 16 amino acids. The CDR3 DNA is TGTGCCAGCAGTTCTAGCGGCTGGGAACGCGGGGAGACCCAGTACTTC. Translated, it gives CASSSSGWERGETQYF.

In its sample, this clonotype was seen a few times. The V gene is TRBV3-1, the J gene TRBJ2-7, with D perhaps matching TRBD2 (7 bases). Trimming took 2 bases from V and 5 from J, leaving 13 bases between them. From germline, CDR1 is LGHDT and CDR2 YNNKEL (reference sequence). CDR3 length: 14 amino acids. For the CDR3, the DNA is TGTGCCAGCAGCCAAACGGGGGGCTGGGACGAGCAGTACTTC. Protein: CASSQTGGWDEQYF.

This clonotype was seen a handful of times. A much larger clone differs by one base, so this may be a read error. J is TRBJ2-7 and V is TRBV7-8; D may be TRBD1 or TRBD2 (5 bases each). The CDR3 extends over 15 amino acids. Germline values: CDR1 SGHVS, CDR2 FQNEAQ. The CDR3, as DNA: TGTTCCAGCAGCTTAGCGCATAGGGGCTCCTACGAGCAGTACTTC. Protein sequence: CSSSLAHRGSYEQYF.

This clonotype occurred a few times. This chain connects TRBV11-3 to TRBJ2-2, with 7 bases fitting TRBD2. The CDR3 contains 15 residues. V shed 8 bases and J 3 bases; nucleotides not matched to a gene: 9. Germline V CDR1 and CDR2: SGHNT, YENEEA. Here the CDR3 DNA reads TGTGCCAGCGGAACTGGCGGGAGATACACCGGGGAGCTGTTTTTT. This encodes CASGTGGRYTGELFF.

This clonotype was counted between two and nine times. The rearrangement uses TRBV9 and TRBJ2-7, with 11 bases identical to TRBD2. Losses at the gene ends were 4 bases for V and 6 bases for J; bases not matched to a gene: 18. The CDR3 has 18 amino acids. Per germline, CDR1 SGDLS and CDR2 YYNGEE. The CDR3 DNA reads TGTGCCAGCAGCCGATCTTTGGCCGGGACTAGCGGAGAAGGCGAGCAGTACTTC. It codes for CASSRSLAGTSGEGEQYF.

This clonotype was seen repeatedly, ten times or more. The chain uses TRBV6-1 and TRBJ1-3; D might be TRBD1 (5 bases). Trimming pared 3 bases from V and 4 bases from J, leaving 19 bases between. Germline CDR1 is MNHNS and CDR2 is SASEGT. The CDR3 is 17 amino acids. The CDR3 loop is CASSELSGMRRGNTIYF. For the CDR3, the DNA is TGTGCCAGCAGTGAGCTGTCAGGGATGAGAAGAGGAAACACCATATATTTT.